This is a list of T cell receptor beta chains from one sample in a study of blood T cell repertoires in COVID-19. Profiling relied on immunoSEQ multiplex PCR, and the TCRdb table lists in-frame clones only, not all of them. The sample shows roughly 250,000 clones, about 87% of them seen only once. Sequenced material: PBMCs or T cells enriched from blood (not recorded which). The source of these receptors is a woman aged 45-60 years who had recovered from COVID-19. The CDR3 runs from the conserved cysteine through the conserved F or W. D genes are given only for firm matches. Only part of the rows carry a size: once, few, many, or a class if the clone is expanded.

J gene: TRBJ2-5
V gene: TRBV7-2
D gene: NA
clone size: NA
CDR3 DNA: TGTGCCAGCAGCTTATATCTCCAAGAGACCCAGTACTTC
CDR3 protein: CASSLYLQETQYF

J gene: TRBJ2-7
V gene: TRBV28
D gene: TRBD1
clone size: NA
CDR3 DNA: TGTGCCAGCTTAAGGGGGCAGTACGAGCAGTACTTC
CDR3 protein: CASLRGQYEQYF

J gene: TRBJ2-6
V gene: TRBV7-9
D gene: TRBD1
clone size: NA
CDR3 DNA: TGTGCCAGCAGCTCGGCCCTGGGGGACAGGGGGACCGGGGCCAACGTCCTGACTTTC
CDR3 protein: CASSSALGDRGTGANVLTF

J gene: TRBJ1-1
V gene: TRBV10-3
D gene: TRBD1
clone size: NA
CDR3 DNA: TGTGCCATCAGTGCCAGTCCGGGACAGGGGTCCTCGAACACTGAAGCTTTCTTT
CDR3 protein: CAISASPGQGSSNTEAFF

J gene: TRBJ1-4
V gene: TRBV3-1/TRBV3-2
D gene: TRBD1
clone size: NA
CDR3 DNA: TGTGCCAGCAGCCGGGACAGGGGAAGGAGTAATGAAAAACTGTTTTTT
CDR3 protein: CASSRDRGRSNEKLFF

J gene: TRBJ1-2
V gene: TRBV7-2
D gene: NA
clone size: NA
CDR3 DNA: TGTGCCAGCAGCCCTAGGACAGACCTCTATGGCTACACCTTC
CDR3 protein: CASSPRTDLYGYTF

J gene: TRBJ1-5
V gene: TRBV5-5
D gene: NA
clone size: NA
CDR3 DNA: TGTGCCAGCAGCTTGGGCGGGGGGGTCTATAGCAATCAGCCCCAGCATTTT
CDR3 protein: CASSLGGGVYSNQPQHF

J gene: TRBJ2-7
V gene: TRBV27
D gene: TRBD2
clone size: NA
CDR3 DNA: TGTGCCAGCAGTGAACCCGGGGCAGGGTTTGGGACTAGCGGATCCAACGAGTACTTC
CDR3 protein: CASSEPGAGFGTSGSNEYF

J gene: TRBJ1-1
V gene: TRBV6-5
D gene: NA
clone size: NA
CDR3 DNA: TGTGCCAGCAGTTACTCGGGCGTACCAAGTAAAGCTTTCTTT
CDR3 protein: CASSYSGVPSKAFF

J gene: TRBJ2-7
V gene: TRBV27
D gene: NA
clone size: NA
CDR3 DNA: TGTGCCAGCAGATTGTCAGGACAACCCTACGAGCAGTACTTC
CDR3 protein: CASRLSGQPYEQYF

J gene: TRBJ1-2
V gene: TRBV6-2/TRBV6-3
D gene: NA
clone size: NA
CDR3 DNA: TGTGCCAGCAGTTACTCGAAGCGGCTGGGGGCGGGCTATGGCTACACCTTC
CDR3 protein: CASSYSKRLGAGYGYTF

J gene: TRBJ2-3
V gene: TRBV7-2
D gene: TRBD1
clone size: NA
CDR3 DNA: TGTGCCAGTCTCCGGGACAGGGAACCAGATACGCAGTATTTT
CDR3 protein: CASLRDREPDTQYF

J gene: TRBJ2-1
V gene: TRBV28
D gene: NA
clone size: NA
CDR3 DNA: TGTGCCAGCAGTTTATGGGCCCCCCCTGAGCAGTTCTTC
CDR3 protein: CASSLWAPPEQFF

J gene: TRBJ2-7
V gene: TRBV6-2/TRBV6-3
D gene: NA
clone size: NA
CDR3 DNA: TGTGCCAGCAGTTTCGGAGGGTACGAGCAGTACTTC
CDR3 protein: CASSFGGYEQYF

J gene: TRBJ1-4
V gene: TRBV5-4
D gene: NA
clone size: NA
CDR3 DNA: TGTGCCAGCTCTAGGAGGCCGGGGAGGAATGAAAAACTGTTTTTT
CDR3 protein: CASSRRPGRNEKLFF

J gene: TRBJ1-6
V gene: TRBV4-2
D gene: NA
clone size: NA
CDR3 DNA: TGTGCCAGCAGCCAAGAAGTAGGCGGGTCGGGATCACCCCTCCACTTT
CDR3 protein: CASSQEVGGSGSPLHF

J gene: TRBJ2-7
V gene: TRBV5-6
D gene: TRBD2
clone size: NA
CDR3 DNA: TGTGCCAGCAGCGCTAGGACTAGCGGGAGTTTAGCGTCCTACGAGCAGTACTTC
CDR3 protein: CASSARTSGSLASYEQYF

J gene: TRBJ2-7
V gene: TRBV28
D gene: TRBD2
clone size: NA
CDR3 DNA: TGTGCCAGCGGGGTTTCTAGGGCTAGCGGGAGCTACGAGCAGTACTTC
CDR3 protein: CASGVSRASGSYEQYF

J gene: TRBJ2-7
V gene: TRBV10-3
D gene: TRBD2
clone size: NA
CDR3 DNA: TGTGCCATCAGCCTAGCGGGAGGAGTCTACGAGCAGTACTTC
CDR3 protein: CAISLAGGVYEQYF

J gene: TRBJ1-3
V gene: TRBV7-2
D gene: NA
clone size: NA
CDR3 DNA: TGTGCCAGCAGCTTAGCGGGCTTCAGCTCTGGAAACACCATATATTTT
CDR3 protein: CASSLAGFSSGNTIYF

J gene: TRBJ2-6
V gene: TRBV5-1
D gene: NA
clone size: NA
CDR3 DNA: TGCGCCAGCAGCCTCCAGGCCCCTGGGGCCAACGTCCTGACTTTC
CDR3 protein: CASSLQAPGANVLTF

J gene: TRBJ1-3
V gene: TRBV7-2
D gene: NA
clone size: NA
CDR3 DNA: TGTGCCAGCAGCTTAATATGGCACTCTGGAAACACCATATATTTT
CDR3 protein: CASSLIWHSGNTIYF

J gene: TRBJ1-1
V gene: TRBV11-3
D gene: TRBD1
clone size: NA
CDR3 DNA: TGTGCCAGCCAAGACCGGGACAGGGGGACTGAAGCTTTCTTT
CDR3 protein: CASQDRDRGTEAFF

J gene: TRBJ2-2
V gene: TRBV7-3
D gene: TRBD2
clone size: once
CDR3 DNA: TGTGCCAGCAGCTCGGGGGGGGCGGGAGTGGGCACCGGGGAGCTGTTTTTT
CDR3 protein: CASSSGGAGVGTGELFF